A selection of T cell receptor beta chains follows, all from one sample in a study of early T cells in non-severe SARS-CoV-2 infection. TCRdb re-called the 5' RACE reads through MiXCR, storing one row per CDR3 protein. In the table there are roughly 100,000 distinct CDR3 sequences, 13% of which are singletons. Input material: whole blood. The receptors originated from an adult who was a healthcare worker with PCR-confirmed SARS-CoV-2 infection or an uninfected control (not recorded which). CDR3s include the opening cysteine and the closing phenylalanine or tryptophan. A D gene is named only where the DNA matches it firmly. The size field is filled for only some rows; it gives once, few, many or a size class.

TRBJ1-1 | TRBD1 | many | TRBV18 | TGTGCCAGCTCACAACAGGGGGCGCGCGGCACTGAAGCTTTCTTT | CASSQQGARGTEAFF
TRBJ2-7 | - | many | TRBV6-6 | TGTGCCAGCAGTCTTGATCCCCGAGGTTTCGAGCAGTACTTC | CASSLDPRGFEQYF
TRBJ2-3 | - | - | TRBV4-1 | TGCGCCAGCAGCCCCGAAGGTAACCGGGCAGATACGCAGTATTTT | CASSPEGNRADTQYF
TRBJ1-5 | - | - | TRBV10-3 | TGTGCCATCAGTTCTCGGGGGGAGAATCAGCCCCAGCATTTT | CAISSRGENQPQHF
TRBJ2-7 | - | few | TRBV4-3 | TGCGCCAGCAGCCAAGACCCCGGGACTGGCTACGAGCAGTACTTC | CASSQDPGTGYEQYF
TRBJ1-2 | - | - | TRBV3-1 | TGTGCCAGCAGCCGTGGACAAGGAGGCTACACCTTC | CASSRGQGGYTF
TRBJ1-5 | - | - | TRBV20-1 | TGCAGTGCTAGCTCCAGGGAAGGGAGCAATCAGCCCCAGCATTTT | CSASSREGSNQPQHF
TRBJ1-2 | - | many | TRBV29-1 | TGCAGCGTCGCCAGGACGGGGAACTATGGCTACACCTTC | CSVARTGNYGYTF
TRBJ1-4 | - | - | TRBV6-5 | TGTGCCAGCAGTTACTCGCTCGGGGGGGGCGAAAATCTGTTTTTT | CASSYSLGGGENLFF
TRBJ2-7 | - | many | TRBV6-5 | TGTGCCAGCAGTTCGGGTTCCTACGAGCAGTACTTC | CASSSGSYEQYF
TRBJ1-3 | - | few | TRBV20-1 | TGCAGTGCTAGAGATCCCGAGGCGAGCTCTGGAAACACCATATATTTT | CSARDPEASSGNTIYF
TRBJ2-6 | - | many | TRBV3-1 | TGTGCCAGCAGCCAAGAAGAGGGGACTGGGGCCAACGTCCTGACTTTC | CASSQEEGTGANVLTF
TRBJ2-1 | - | - | TRBV5-1 | TGCGCCAGCAGCTCTCCCAGGGGGGCCCCGATAAGCTCCTACAATGAGCAGTTCTTC | CASSSPRGAPISSYNEQFF
TRBJ1-4 | - | - | TRBV12-3/TRBV12-4 | TGTGCCAGCAGTTTAGCGGGACGCAGGATGCCGACTAATGAAAAACTGTTTTTT | CASSLAGRRMPTNEKLFF
TRBJ2-7 | - | - | TRBV20-1 | TGCAGTGCTATAAGACGCGAGGAAAACTACGAGCAGTACTTC | CSAIRREENYEQYF
TRBJ2-5 | - | - | TRBV28 | TGTGCCAGCAGTCCCAATAGTGGCTCTGGGACCCAGTACTTC | CASSPNSGSGTQYF
TRBJ1-2 | TRBD1 | few | TRBV11-2 | TGTGCCAGCAGCCTTCGACAGGGATGGAACTATGGCTACACCTTC | CASSLRQGWNYGYTF
TRBJ2-7 | TRBD1 | many | TRBV4-1 | TGCGCCAGCAGCCAAGTAGCGACAGGGAACTACGAGCAGTACTTC | CASSQVATGNYEQYF
TRBJ2-2 | - | many | TRBV28 | TGTGCCAGCAGTTTAGGGTTCGGCCTTAACACCGGGGAGCTGTTTTTT | CASSLGFGLNTGELFF
TRBJ1-3 | TRBD1 | many | TRBV6-5 | TGTGCCAGCAGTCATGACAGGGATAATGGAAACACCATATATTTT | CASSHDRDNGNTIYF
TRBJ2-1 | - | many | TRBV7-9 | TGTGCCAGCAGCAATACAGGGTACAATGAGCAGTTCTTC | CASSNTGYNEQFF
TRBJ1-1 | - | few | TRBV9 | TGTGCCAGCAGCGTAGGAGGGCACACTGAAGCTTTCTTT | CASSVGGHTEAFF
TRBJ2-7 | TRBD1 | many | TRBV10-3 | TGTGCCATCAGCCCTCAGGGGGTCGAGCAGTACTTC | CAISPQGVEQYF
TRBJ2-3 | - | - | TRBV7-2 | TGTGCCAGCAGCTTATCCGGGGCGGATACAGATACGCAGTATTTT | CASSLSGADTDTQYF
TRBJ2-1 | TRBD2 | - | TRBV4-1 | TGCGCCAGCAGCCAAGATGCGGGGGTCGGTGAGCAGTTCTTC | CASSQDAGVGEQFF
TRBJ2-1 | - | many | TRBV11-2 | TGTGCCAGCAGCGCCGGGGCCTCACGCCCCTACAATGAGCAGTTCTTC | CASSAGASRPYNEQFF
TRBJ1-3 | - | - | TRBV4-1 | TGCGCCAGCAGCCAACCCAGGACCCAAACCCCCCGCGCCAACTCTGGAAACACCATATATTTT | CASSQPRTQTPRANSGNTIYF
TRBJ2-4 | - | few | TRBV6-1 | TGTGCCAGCAGTGAAAGGACCATAAACATTCAGTACTTC | CASSERTINIQYF
TRBJ2-6 | - | - | TRBV11-2 | TGTGCCAGCAGCTTAGAAGGGGCTGGGGCCAACGTCCTGACTTTC | CASSLEGAGANVLTF
TRBJ2-7 | - | few | TRBV4-3 | TGCGCCAGCAGCCAAGATACAGGCAACTCCTACGAGCAGTACTTC | CASSQDTGNSYEQYF
TRBJ2-7 | TRBD1 | many | TRBV20-1 | TGCAGTGCTAGACCCGCGAGGGGGCCCCGCTACGAGCAGTACTTC | CSARPARGPRYEQYF
TRBJ1-4 | TRBD1 | many | TRBV6-6 | TGTGCCAGCAGTTACCAAGCCGGGACAGGGGCCTTAAGGGAACTGTTTTTT | CASSYQAGTGALRELFF
TRBJ2-1 | TRBD1 | few | TRBV11-3 | TGTGCCAGCAGCTCGGGACAGGGGGAGTACAATGAGCAGTTCTTC | CASSSGQGEYNEQFF
TRBJ2-7 | - | - | TRBV1 | TGCACCAGCAGACCGGACAGGGGGCATTCCGAGCAGTACTTC | CTSRPDRGHSEQYF